This T cell receptor beta chain was sequenced during a study of blood T cell repertoires in COVID-19. At the level of the study: The United States, Italy and Spain were the sources of the acute and convalescent COVID-19 samples.

V gave up 2 bases and J gave up 6 bases; unmatched junction bases: 4. Looked up from germline, CDR1 is SGHRS and CDR2 is YFSETQ. This CDR3 is built from 15 residues. TCRdb's table, derived via immunoSEQ multiplex PCR, lists solely in-frame clones and lacks some. The profile shows hundreds of thousands of clones, approximately 86% of them singletons. This chain uses TRBV5-1 with TRBJ2-1; 11 nucleotides match TRBD2. This sequence originates from an older man with acute or convalescent COVID-19. Source material: peripheral blood. The CDR3 DNA is TGCGCCAGCAGCTTTAGCGGGGGGGCTTCCAATGAGCAGTTCTTC. Translating gives CASSFSGGASNEQFF.